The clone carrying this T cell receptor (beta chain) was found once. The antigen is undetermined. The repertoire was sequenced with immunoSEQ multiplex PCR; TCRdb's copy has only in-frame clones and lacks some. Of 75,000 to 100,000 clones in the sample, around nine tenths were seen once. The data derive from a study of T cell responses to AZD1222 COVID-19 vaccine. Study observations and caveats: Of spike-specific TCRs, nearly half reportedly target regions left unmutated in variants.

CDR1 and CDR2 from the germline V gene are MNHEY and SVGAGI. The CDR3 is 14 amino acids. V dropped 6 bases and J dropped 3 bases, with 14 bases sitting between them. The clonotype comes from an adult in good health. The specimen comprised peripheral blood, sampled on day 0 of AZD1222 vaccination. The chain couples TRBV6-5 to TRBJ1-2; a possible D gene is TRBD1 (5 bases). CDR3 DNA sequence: TGTGCCAGCAGCCGCAGGGTTGGGGACTATGGCTACACCTTC. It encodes CASSRRVGDYGYTF.